The T cell receptor (beta chain) described here comes from a study of blood T cell repertoires in COVID-19. In the study overall: COVID-19 samples from acute and convalescent phases originated in the United States, Italy and Spain. Sources were T cells, B-cell-depleted T cells, or PBMCs; the material itself was cDNA or gDNA.

Germline V lookup: CDR1 SGDLS, CDR2 YYNGEE. With 2 bases removed from V and 0 bases from J, the gap between germline ends came to 13 bases. This CDR3 region has 16 residues. Per the original methods: Reference gene primer amplification yielded estimated nucleated cell counts. Profiling relied on immunoSEQ multiplex PCR, and the TCRdb table lists in-frame clones only, not all of them. Clone size and the V and J calls come from that table; the DNA yielded D and trimming. The table has 75,000 or so clones, roughly 84% seen once. Sequences were obtained from peripheral blood. The receptor was derived from a man in his forties or fifties with acute or convalescent COVID-19. The chain has TRBV9 and TRBJ2-3; maybe TRBD1 (6 bases). CDR3 sequence reads: CASSVGDTHSTDTQYF. As DNA, the CDR3 is TGTGCCAGCAGCGTCGGGGACACCCATAGCACAGATACGCAGTATTTT.